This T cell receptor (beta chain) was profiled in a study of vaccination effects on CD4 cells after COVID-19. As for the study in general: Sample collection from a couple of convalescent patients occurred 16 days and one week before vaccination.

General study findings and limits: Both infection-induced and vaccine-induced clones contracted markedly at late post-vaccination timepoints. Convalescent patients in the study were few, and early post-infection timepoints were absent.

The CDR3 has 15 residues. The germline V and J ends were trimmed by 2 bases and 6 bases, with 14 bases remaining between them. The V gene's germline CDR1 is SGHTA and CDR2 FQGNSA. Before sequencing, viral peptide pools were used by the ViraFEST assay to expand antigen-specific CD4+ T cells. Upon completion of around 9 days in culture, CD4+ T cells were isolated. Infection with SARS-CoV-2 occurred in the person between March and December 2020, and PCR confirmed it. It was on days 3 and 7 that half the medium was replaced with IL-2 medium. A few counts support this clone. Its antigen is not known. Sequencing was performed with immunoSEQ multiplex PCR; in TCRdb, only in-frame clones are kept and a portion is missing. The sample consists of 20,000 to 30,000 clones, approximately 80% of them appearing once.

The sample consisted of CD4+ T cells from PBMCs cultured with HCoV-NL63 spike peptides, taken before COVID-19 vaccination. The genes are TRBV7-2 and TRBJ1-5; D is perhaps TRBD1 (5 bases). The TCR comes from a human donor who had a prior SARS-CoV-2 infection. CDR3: CASSLLSLGGQPQHF. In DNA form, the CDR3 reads TGTGCCAGCAGCTTATTATCCCTGGGGGGTCAGCCCCAGCATTTT.